This T cell receptor (beta chain) was profiled in a study of graft-versus-host responses after intestinal transplantation. Turning to the study itself: In this cohort, recipients had multivisceral, liver-intestinal, or isolated intestinal transplants. For around 3 years after anti-thymocyte globulin induction, all recipients took tacrolimus and steroids.

Sequencing used immunoSEQ multiplex PCR; TCRdb keeps in-frame clones, though not all of them. In the table there are about 64,000 clones, roughly 90% of which are singletons. The material was bone marrow, obtained 700 to 750 days after intestinal transplantation. The TCR comes from a human patient who received an intestinal transplant, so some T cells may come from the graft donor.

Written as DNA, the CDR3 is TGTGCCAGCAGCTCCCCCGACAGGAGTAATTCACCCCTCCACTTT. Amino acid sequence: CASSSPDRSNSPLHF. This chain uses TRBV11-2 with TRBJ1-6; TRBD1 is a possible D gene (6 bases). This CDR3 region has 15 residues. The germline gives CDR1 SGHAT, CDR2 FQNNGV. Trimming removed 4 bases from V and 6 bases from J, with 13 bases in between.